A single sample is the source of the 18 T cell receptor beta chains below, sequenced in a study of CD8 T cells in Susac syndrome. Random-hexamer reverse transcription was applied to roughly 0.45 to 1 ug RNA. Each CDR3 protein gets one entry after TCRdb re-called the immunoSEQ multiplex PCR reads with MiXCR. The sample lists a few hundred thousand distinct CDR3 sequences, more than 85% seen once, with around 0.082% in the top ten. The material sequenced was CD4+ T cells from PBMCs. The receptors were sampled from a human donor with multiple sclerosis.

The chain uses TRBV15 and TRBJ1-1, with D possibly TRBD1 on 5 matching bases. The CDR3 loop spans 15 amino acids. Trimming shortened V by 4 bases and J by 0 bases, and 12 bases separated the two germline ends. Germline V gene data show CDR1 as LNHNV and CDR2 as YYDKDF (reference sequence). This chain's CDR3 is CATSNARVMNTEAFF. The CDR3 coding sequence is TGTGCCACCAGCAATGCCAGGGTCATGAACACTGAAGCTTTCTTT.

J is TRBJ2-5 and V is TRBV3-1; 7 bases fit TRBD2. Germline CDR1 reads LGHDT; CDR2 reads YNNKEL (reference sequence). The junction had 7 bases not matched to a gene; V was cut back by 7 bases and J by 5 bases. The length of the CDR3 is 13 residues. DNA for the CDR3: TGTGCCAGCACGCAGGGAGGGTTCGAGACCCAGTACTTC. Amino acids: CASTQGGFETQYF.

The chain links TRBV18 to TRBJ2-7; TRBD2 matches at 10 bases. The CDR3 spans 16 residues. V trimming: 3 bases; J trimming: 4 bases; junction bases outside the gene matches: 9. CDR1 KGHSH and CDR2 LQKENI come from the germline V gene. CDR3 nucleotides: TGTGCCAGCTCACCCAGGACTAGCGGTGCCTCTTACGAGCAGTACTTC. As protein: CASSPRTSGASYEQYF.

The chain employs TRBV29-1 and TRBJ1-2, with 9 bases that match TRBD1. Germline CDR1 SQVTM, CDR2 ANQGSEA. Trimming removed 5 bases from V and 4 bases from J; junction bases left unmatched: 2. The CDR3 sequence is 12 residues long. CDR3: CSVRTGVYGYTF. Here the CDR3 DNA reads TGCAGCGTTCGGACAGGGGTCTATGGCTACACCTTC.

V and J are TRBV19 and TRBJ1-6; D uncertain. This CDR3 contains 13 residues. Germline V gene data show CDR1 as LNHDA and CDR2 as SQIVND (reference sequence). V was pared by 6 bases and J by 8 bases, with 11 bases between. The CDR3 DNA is TGTGCCAGTAGGGATATCGTGGATTCACCCCTCCACTTT. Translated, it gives CASRDIVDSPLHF.

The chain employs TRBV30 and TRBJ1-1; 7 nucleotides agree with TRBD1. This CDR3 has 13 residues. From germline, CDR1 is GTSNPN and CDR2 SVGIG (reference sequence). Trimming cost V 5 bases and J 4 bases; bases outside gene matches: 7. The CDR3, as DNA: TGTGCCTGGGTGACAGGGACCTTCACTGAAGCTTTCTTT. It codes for CAWVTGTFTEAFF.

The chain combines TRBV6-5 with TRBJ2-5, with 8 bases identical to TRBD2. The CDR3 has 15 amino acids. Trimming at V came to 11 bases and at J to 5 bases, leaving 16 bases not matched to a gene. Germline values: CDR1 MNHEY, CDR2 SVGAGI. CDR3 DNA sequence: TGTGCCGTCCAACGGGCTAGCGGGTTTGGTGAGACCCAGTACTTC. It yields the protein CAVQRASGFGETQYF.

The CDR3 DNA sequence: TGTGCCAGCAGCTTAGGCTCGCGGACTAGTCCCGATGAGCAGTTCTTC. Amino acids: CASSLGSRTSPDEQFF. The chain employs TRBV11-2 and TRBJ2-1; 7 bases match TRBD2. J lost 8 bases, V lost 1 base, and 11 bases had no gene match. Germline CDR1 and CDR2: SGHAT and FQNNGV. The CDR3 has 16 amino acids.

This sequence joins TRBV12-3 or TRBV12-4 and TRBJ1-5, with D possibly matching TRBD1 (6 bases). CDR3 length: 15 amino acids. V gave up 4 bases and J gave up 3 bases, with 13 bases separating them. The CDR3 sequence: CASSSVDSPNQPQHF. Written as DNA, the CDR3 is TGTGCCAGCAGTTCCGTGGACAGCCCCAATCAGCCCCAGCATTTT.

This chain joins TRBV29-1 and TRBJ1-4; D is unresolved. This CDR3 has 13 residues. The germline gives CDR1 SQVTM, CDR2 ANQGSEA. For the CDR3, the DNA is TGCAGTGCCCGGGCCTCTTCTAATGAAAAACTGTTTTTT. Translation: CSARASSNEKLFF. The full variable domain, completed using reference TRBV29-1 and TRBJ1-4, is SAVISQKPSRDICQRGTSLTIQCQVDSQVTMMFWYRQQPGQSLTLIATANQGSEATYESGFVIDKFPISRPNLTFSTLTVSNMSPEDSSIYLCSARASSNEKLFFGSGTQLSVL.

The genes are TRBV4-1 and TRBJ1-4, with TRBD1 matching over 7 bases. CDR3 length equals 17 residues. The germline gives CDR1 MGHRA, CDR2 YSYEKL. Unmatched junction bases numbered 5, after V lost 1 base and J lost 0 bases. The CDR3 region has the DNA TGCGCCAGCAGCCAAGGGGGGACAGTTGCAACTAATGAAAAACTGTTTTTT. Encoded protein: CASSQGGTVATNEKLFF.

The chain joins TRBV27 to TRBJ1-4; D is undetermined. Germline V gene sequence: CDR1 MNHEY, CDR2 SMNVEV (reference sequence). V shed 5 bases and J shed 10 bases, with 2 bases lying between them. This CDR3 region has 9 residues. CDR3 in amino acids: CASSPKLFF. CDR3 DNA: TGTGCCAGCAGTCCAAAACTGTTTTTT.

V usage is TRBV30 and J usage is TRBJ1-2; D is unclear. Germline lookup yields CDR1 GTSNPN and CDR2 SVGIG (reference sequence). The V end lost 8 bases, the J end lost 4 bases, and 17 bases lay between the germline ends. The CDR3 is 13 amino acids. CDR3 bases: TGTGCCCTGGCCTGGTCCCTGGGCTATGGCTACACCTTC. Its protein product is CALAWSLGYGYTF.

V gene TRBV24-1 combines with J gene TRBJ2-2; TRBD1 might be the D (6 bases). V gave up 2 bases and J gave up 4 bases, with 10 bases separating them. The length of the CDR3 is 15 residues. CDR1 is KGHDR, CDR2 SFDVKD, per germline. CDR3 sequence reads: CATSDSRDITGELFF. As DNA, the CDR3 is TGTGCCACCAGTGATTCCCGGGACATCACCGGGGAGCTGTTTTTT.

The CDR3 spells CASSYPTGTSETQYF. The CDR3 DNA reads as TGTGCCAGCAGTTACCCGACAGGGACCAGTGAGACCCAGTACTTC. This chain uses TRBV6-2 or TRBV6-3 with TRBJ2-5, with 7 positions matching TRBD1. Germline loops: CDR1 MNHEY, CDR2 SVGEGT. The V gene end was trimmed by 2 bases and the J gene end by 5 bases; junction bases not matched to a gene: 8. This CDR3 has 15 amino acids.

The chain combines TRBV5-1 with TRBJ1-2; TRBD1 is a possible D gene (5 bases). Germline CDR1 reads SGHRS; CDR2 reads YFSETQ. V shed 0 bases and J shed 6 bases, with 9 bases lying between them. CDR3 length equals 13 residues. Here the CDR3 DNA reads TGCGCCAGCAGCTTGGATCCAGGGAATGGCTACACCTTC. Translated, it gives CASSLDPGNGYTF.

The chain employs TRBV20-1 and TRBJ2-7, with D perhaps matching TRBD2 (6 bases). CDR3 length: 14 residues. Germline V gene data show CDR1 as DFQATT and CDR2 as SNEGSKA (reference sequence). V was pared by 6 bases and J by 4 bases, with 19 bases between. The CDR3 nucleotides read TGCAGTGCCACGTCAGGGCGGAGCGGGTACGAGCAGTACGTC. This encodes CSATSGRSGYEQYV.

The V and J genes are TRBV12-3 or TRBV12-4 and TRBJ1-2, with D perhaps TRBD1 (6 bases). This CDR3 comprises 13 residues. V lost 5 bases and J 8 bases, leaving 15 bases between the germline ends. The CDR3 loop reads CASSHYRVGGYTF. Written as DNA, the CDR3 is TGTGCCAGCAGTCATTACAGGGTCGGCGGCTACACCTTC.